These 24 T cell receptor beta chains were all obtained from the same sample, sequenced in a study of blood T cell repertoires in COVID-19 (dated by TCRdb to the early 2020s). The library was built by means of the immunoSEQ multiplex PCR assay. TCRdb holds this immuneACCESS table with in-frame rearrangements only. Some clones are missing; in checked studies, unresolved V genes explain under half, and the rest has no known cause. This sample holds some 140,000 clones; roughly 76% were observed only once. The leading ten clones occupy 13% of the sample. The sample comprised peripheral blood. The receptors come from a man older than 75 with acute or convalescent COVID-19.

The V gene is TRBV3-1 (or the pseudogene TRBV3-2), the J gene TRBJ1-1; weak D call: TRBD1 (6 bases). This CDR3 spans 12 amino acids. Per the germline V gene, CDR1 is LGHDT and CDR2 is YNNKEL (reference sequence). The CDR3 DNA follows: TGTGCAACCAGGGGCAGGGACACTGAAGCTTTCTTT. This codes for CATRGRDTEAFF.

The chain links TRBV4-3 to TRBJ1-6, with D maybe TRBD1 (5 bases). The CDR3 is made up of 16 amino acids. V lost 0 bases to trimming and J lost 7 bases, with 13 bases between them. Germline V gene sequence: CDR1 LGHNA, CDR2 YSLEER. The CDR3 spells CASSQDVRAGNSPLHF. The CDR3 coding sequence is TGCGCCAGCAGCCAAGACGTCCGGGCAGGGAATTCACCCCTCCACTTT.

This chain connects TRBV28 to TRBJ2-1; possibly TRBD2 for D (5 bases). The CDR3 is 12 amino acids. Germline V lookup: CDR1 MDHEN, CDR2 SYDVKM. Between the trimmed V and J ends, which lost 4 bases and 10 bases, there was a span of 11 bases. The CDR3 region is CASSWPRREQFF. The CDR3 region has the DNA TGTGCCAGCAGTTGGCCTAGGAGGGAGCAGTTCTTC.

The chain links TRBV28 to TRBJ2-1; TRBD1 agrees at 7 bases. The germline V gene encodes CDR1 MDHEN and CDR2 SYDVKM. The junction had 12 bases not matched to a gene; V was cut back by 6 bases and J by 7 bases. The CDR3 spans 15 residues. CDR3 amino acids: CASRNLGQLYNEQFF. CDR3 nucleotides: TGTGCCAGCAGAAATCTGGGACAGCTCTATAATGAGCAGTTCTTC. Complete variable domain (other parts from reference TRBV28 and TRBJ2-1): DVKVTQSSRYLVKRTGEKVFLECVQDMDHENMFWYRQDPGLGLRLIYFSYDVKMKEKGDIPEGYSVSREKKERFSLILESASTNQTSMYLCASRNLGQLYNEQFFGPGTRLTVL.

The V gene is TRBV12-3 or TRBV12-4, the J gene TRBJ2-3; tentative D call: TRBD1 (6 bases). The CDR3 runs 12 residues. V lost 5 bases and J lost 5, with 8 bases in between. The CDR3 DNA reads TGTGCCAGCAGTCGGACAGTAGATACGCAGTATTTT. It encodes CASSRTVDTQYF.

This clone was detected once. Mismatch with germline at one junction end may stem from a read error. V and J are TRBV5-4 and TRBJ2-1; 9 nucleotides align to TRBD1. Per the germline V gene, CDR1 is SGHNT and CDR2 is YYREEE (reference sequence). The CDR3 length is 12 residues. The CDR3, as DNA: TGCGGTGTGGACAGGGGCTACAATGAGCAGTTCTTC. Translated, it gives CGVDRGYNEQFF.

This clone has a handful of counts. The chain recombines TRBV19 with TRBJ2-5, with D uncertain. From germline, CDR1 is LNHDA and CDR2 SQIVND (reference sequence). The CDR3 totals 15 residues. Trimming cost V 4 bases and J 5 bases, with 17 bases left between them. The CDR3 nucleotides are TGTGCCAGTAGTACCGTCGGGTCGTCAGAGGAGACCCAGTACTTC. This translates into CASSTVGSSEETQYF.

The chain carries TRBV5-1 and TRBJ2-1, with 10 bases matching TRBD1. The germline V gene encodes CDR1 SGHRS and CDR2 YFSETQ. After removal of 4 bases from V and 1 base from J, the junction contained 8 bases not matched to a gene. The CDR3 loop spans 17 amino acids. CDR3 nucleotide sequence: TGCGCCAGCAGCCGGGCGACAGGGGGCTTGTCCTACAATGAGCAGTTCTTC. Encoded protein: CASSRATGGLSYNEQFF.

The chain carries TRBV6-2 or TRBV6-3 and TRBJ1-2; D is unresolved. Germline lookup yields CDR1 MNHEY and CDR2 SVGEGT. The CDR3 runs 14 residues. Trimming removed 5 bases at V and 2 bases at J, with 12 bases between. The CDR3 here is CASSGWASNYGYTF. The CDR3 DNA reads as TGTGCCAGCAGTGGATGGGCCTCCAACTATGGCTACACCTTC.

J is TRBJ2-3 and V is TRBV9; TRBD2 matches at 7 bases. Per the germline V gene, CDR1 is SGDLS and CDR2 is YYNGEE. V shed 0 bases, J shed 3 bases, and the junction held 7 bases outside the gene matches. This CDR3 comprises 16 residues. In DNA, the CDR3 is TGTGCCAGCAGCGTAGCTAGCGGCGGCGGGACAGATACGCAGTATTTT. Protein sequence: CASSVASGGGTDTQYF.

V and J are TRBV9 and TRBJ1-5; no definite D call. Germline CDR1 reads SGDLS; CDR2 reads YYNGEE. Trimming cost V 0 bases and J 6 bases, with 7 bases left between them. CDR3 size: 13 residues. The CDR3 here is CASSVEGSQPQHF. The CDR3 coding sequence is TGTGCCAGCAGCGTAGAAGGGAGTCAGCCCCAGCATTTT. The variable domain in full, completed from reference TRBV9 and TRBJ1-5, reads DSGVTQTPKHLITATGQRVTLRCSPRSGDLSVYWYQQSLDQGLQFLIQYYNGEERAKGNILERFSAQQFPDLHSELNLSSLELGDSALYFCASSVEGSQPQHFGDGTRLSIL.

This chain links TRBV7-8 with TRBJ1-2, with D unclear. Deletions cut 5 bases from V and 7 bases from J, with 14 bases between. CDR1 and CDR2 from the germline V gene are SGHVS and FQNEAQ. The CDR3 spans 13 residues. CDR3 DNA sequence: TGTGCCAGCAGCGCGAGGGCACGGTCTGGCTACACCTTC. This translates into CASSARARSGYTF.

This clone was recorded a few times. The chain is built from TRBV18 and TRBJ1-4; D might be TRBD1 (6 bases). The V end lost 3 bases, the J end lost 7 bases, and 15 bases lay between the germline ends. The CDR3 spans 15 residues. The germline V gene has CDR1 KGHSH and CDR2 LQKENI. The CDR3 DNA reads TGTGCCAGCTCACCTCCCGAGGGCAGGGGTGAAAAACTGTTTTTT. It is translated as CASSPPEGRGEKLFF.

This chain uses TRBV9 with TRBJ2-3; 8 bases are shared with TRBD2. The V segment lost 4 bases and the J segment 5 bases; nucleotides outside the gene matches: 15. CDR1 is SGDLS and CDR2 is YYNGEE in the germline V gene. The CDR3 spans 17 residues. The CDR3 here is CASSPRGGAKDGDTQYF. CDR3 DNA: TGTGCCAGCAGCCCTCGGGGGGGGGCGAAGGATGGAGATACGCAGTATTTT.

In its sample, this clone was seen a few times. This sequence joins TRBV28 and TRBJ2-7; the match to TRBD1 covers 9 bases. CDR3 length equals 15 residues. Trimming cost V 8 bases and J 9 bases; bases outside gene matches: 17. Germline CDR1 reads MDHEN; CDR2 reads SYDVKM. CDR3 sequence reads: CASGGEGQGLGGQYF. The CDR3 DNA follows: TGTGCCAGCGGGGGAGAGGGACAGGGTTTAGGTGGGCAGTACTTC. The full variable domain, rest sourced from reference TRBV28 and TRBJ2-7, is DVKVTQSSRYLVKRTGEKVFLECVQDMDHENMFWYRQDPGLGLRLIYFSYDVKMKEKGDIPEGYSVSREKKERFSLILESASTNQTSMYLCASGGEGQGLGGQYFGPGTRLTVT.

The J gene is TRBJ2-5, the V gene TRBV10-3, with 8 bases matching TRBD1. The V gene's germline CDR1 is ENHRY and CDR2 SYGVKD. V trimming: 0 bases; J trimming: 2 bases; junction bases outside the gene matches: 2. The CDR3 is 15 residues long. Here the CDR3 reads CAISESGQEQETQYF. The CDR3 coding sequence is TGTGCCATCAGTGAGTCGGGACAGGAACAAGAGACCCAGTACTTC.

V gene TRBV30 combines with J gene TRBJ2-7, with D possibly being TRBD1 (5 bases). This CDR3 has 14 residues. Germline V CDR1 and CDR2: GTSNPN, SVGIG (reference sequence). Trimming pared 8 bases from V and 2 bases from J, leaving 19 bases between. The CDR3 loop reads CAAPSGNSPYEQYF. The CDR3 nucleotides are TGTGCCGCCCCTTCAGGGAATAGCCCCTACGAGCAGTACTTC.

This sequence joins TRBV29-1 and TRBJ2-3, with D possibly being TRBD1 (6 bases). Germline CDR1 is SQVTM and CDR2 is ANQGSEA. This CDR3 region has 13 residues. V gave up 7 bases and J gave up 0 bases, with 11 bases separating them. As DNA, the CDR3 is TGCAGCGACTGGACAGCCAGCACAGATACGCAGTATTTT. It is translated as CSDWTASTDTQYF.

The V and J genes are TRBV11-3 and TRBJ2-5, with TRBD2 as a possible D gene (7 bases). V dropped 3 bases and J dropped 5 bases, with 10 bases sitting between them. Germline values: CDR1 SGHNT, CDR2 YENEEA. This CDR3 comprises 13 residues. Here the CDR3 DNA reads TGTGCCAGCAGCTTGGGGGGGGCGGAGACCCAGTACTTC. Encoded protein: CASSLGGAETQYF.

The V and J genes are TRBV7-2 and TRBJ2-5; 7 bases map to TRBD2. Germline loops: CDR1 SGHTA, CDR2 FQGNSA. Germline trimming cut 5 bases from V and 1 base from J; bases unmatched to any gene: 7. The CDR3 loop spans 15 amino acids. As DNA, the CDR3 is TGTGCCAGCAGCAGAGGACTAGTCGCCCAAGAGACCCAGTACTTC. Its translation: CASSRGLVAQETQYF.

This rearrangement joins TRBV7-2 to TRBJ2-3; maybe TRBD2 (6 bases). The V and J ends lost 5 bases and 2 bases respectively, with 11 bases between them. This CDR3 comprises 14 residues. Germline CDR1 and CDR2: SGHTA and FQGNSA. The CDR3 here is CASSRLANTDTQYF. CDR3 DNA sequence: TGTGCCAGCAGCAGGCTAGCGAACACAGATACGCAGTATTTT.

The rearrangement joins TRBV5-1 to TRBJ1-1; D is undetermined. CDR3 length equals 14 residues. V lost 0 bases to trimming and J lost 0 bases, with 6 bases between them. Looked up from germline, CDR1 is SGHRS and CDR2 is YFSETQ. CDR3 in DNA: TGCGCCAGCAGCTTGGACGGTATGAACACTGAAGCTTTCTTT. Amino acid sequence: CASSLDGMNTEAFF. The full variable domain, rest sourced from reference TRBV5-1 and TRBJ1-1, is KAGVTQTPRYLIKTRGQQVTLSCSPISGHRSVSWYQQTPGQGLQFLFEYFSETQRNKGNFPGRFSGRQFSNSRSEMNVSTLELGDSALYLCASSLDGMNTEAFFGQGTRLTVV.

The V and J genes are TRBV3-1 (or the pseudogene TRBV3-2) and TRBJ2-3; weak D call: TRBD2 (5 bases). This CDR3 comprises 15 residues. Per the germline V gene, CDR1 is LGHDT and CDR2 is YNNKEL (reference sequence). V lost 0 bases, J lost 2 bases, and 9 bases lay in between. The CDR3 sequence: CASSQDTDFTDTQYF. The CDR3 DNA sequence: TGTGCCAGCAGCCAAGACACGGACTTCACAGATACGCAGTATTTT.

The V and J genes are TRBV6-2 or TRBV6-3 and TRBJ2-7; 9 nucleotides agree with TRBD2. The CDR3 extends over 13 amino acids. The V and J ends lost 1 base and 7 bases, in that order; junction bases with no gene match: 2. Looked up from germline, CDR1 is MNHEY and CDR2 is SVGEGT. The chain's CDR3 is CASSYYGLAEQYF. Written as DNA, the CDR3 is TGTGCCAGCAGTTACTATGGACTAGCGGAGCAGTACTTC.